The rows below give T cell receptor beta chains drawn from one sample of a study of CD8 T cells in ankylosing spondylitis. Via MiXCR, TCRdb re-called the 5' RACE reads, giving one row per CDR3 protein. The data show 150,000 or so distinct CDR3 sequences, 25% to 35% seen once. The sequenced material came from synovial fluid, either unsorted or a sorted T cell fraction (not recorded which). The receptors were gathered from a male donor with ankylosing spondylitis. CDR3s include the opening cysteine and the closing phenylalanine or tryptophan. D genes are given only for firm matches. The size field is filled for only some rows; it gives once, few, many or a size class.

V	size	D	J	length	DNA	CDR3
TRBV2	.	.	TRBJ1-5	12	TGTGCCAGCAGGTCGGAGGGTCAGCCCCAGCATTTT	CASRSEGQPQHF
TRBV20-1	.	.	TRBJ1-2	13	TGCAGTGCTAGAACCAGGGGTCTGGATGGCTACACCTTC	CSARTRGLDGYTF
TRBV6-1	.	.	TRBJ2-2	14	TGTGCCAGCAACAAACAGGGAGGAACCGGGGAGCTGTTTTTT	CASNKQGGTGELFF
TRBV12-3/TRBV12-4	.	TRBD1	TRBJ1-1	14	TGTGCCAGCAGCCGACAGGGTTTTGGTGTGGAAGCTTTCTTT	CASSRQGFGVEAFF
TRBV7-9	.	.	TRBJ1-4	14	TGTGCCAGCAGCTTAGGTCTTCTAGGTGAAAAACTGTTTTTT	CASSLGLLGEKLFF
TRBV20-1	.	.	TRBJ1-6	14	TGCAGTGCTGGGACCGGGAACTATAATTCACCCCTCCACTTT	CSAGTGNYNSPLHF
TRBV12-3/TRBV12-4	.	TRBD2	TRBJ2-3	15	TGTGCCAGCAGTCCCCGGACTAGCGAAAAAGATACGCAGTATTTT	CASSPRTSEKDTQYF
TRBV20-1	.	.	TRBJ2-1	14	TGCAGTGCATCGACTCCTCCCTATTACAATGAGCAGTTCTTC	CSASTPPYYNEQFF
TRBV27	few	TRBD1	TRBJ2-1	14	TGTGCCAGCAGGACAGGGGGGGCCTACAATGAGCAGTTCTTC	CASRTGGAYNEQFF
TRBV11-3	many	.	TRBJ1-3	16	TGTGCCAGCAGCCGCCTCGCCGGGAGCTCTGGAAACACCATATATTTT	CASSRLAGSSGNTIYF
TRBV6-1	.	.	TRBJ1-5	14	TGTGCCAGCAGTGAGGTGCCTCGGGGTAAGCCCCAGCATTTT	CASSEVPRGKPQHF
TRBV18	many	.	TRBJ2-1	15	TGTGCCAGCTCACCATTAGAGGGCTCCTACAATGAGCAGTTCTTC	CASSPLEGSYNEQFF
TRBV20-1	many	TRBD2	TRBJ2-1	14	TGCAGTGCTCTACCTAGCGGAAAATTCAATGAGCAGTTCTTC	CSALPSGKFNEQFF
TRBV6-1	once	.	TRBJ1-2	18	TGTGCCAGCAGTGAAGCGGGGAGACAACTGAATATCAACTATGGCTACACCTTC	CASSEAGRQLNINYGYTF
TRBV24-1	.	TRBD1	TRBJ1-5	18	TGTGCCACCAGTGAGACCGGGACAGCGAAGGGAAGCAATCAGCCCCAGCATTTT	CATSETGTAKGSNQPQHF
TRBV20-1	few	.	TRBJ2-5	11	TGCAGTGCCCGGATACAAGAGACCCAGTACTTC	CSARIQETQYF
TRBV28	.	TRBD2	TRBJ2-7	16	TGTGCCAGCAGTTCCCCCTTAGCGGGAGGGCTCTACGAGCAGTACTTC	CASSSPLAGGLYEQYF
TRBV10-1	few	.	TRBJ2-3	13	TGCGCCAGCAGTGTGGACGGGGCTGATACGCAGTATTTT	CASSVDGADTQYF
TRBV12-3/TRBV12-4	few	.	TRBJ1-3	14	TGTGCCAGCAGGGACAGACCCTCTGGAAACACCATATATTTT	CASRDRPSGNTIYF
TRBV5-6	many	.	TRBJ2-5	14	TGTGCCAGCAGCTTGTGGATGGTACAAGAGACCCAGTACTTC	CASSLWMVQETQYF